These T cell receptor beta chains were read from a single sample in a study of shared clonotypes between healthy human individuals. The data were produced by immunoSEQ multiplex PCR, yet TCRdb's version contains in-frame clones alone and is incomplete. Here the sample spans some 1.5 million clones, around 98% being singletons. Material for sequencing was naive CD4+ T cells sorted from blood. Source of these receptors: a man younger than 40 in good health. The CDR3 runs from the conserved cysteine through the conserved F or W. The order of the fields is CDR3 protein, CDR3 DNA, clone size, D gene, V gene, J gene. D genes are given only for firm matches. Clone size is stated in some rows and not others, as once, few, many or a class when expanded.

CASSFLTGSNEKLFF	TGCGCCAGCAGCTTCCTGACAGGTAGTAATGAAAAACTGTTTTTT	NA	NA	TRBV5-1	TRBJ1-4
CASTGQGASTEAFF	TGTGCCAGCACCGGACAGGGGGCGTCCACTGAAGCTTTCTTT	NA	TRBD1	TRBV28	TRBJ1-1
CASSLGPLAGDEQYF	TGTGCCAGCAGCTTAGGGCCGCTAGCGGGAGACGAGCAGTACTTC	NA	TRBD2	TRBV7-9	TRBJ2-7
CASSPLETRGRETQYF	TGTGCCAGCTCACCACTGGAGACGAGAGGCCGAGAGACCCAGTACTTC	NA	NA	TRBV18	TRBJ2-5
CASSEGTSGSVYPGANVLTF	TGTGCCAGCAGTGAAGGAACTAGCGGGAGTGTGTATCCTGGGGCCAACGTCCTGACTTTC	NA	TRBD2	TRBV6-1	TRBJ2-6
CAWTGWRNTIYF	TGTGCCTGGACAGGTTGGAGAAACACCATATATTTT	NA	NA	TRBV30	TRBJ1-3
CASSWRQGGYEQYF	TGCGCCAGCAGCTGGAGACAGGGGGGATACGAGCAGTACTTC	once	TRBD1	TRBV5-1	TRBJ2-7
CASSVAGNTEAFF	TGTGCCAGCAGCGTAGCCGGGAACACTGAAGCTTTCTTT	NA	NA	TRBV9	TRBJ1-1
CASSQEGTADTQYF	TGCGCCAGCAGCCAAGAGGGCACCGCAGATACGCAGTATTTT	once	NA	TRBV4-3	TRBJ2-3
CASSIGGVMNTEAFF	TGTGCCAGTAGTATTGGGGGGGTGATGAACACTGAAGCTTTCTTT	once	NA	TRBV19	TRBJ1-1
CASSVRQNTEAFF	TGTGCCAGCAGTGTCCGACAGAACACTGAAGCTTTCTTT	NA	NA	TRBV9	TRBJ1-1
CASSLDQGFGDQPQHF	TGTGCCAGCAGCTTAGATCAAGGTTTTGGCGATCAGCCCCAGCATTTT	NA	NA	TRBV7-9	TRBJ1-5
CASSADSGPQHF	TGTGCCAGCAGTGCTGATTCAGGGCCCCAGCATTTT	NA	NA	TRBV6-6	TRBJ1-5
CASSLALYNEQFF	TGTGCCAGCAGCTTGGCGCTGTACAATGAGCAGTTCTTC	NA	NA	TRBV5-5	TRBJ2-1
CASSPEIREKNEQYF	TGTGCCAGCAGCCCTGAAATTCGGGAGAAGAACGAGCAGTACTTC	NA	NA	TRBV9	TRBJ2-7
CASSLGSRGNTGELFF	TGTGCCAGCAGCTTAGGATCCCGGGGGAACACCGGGGAGCTGTTTTTT	NA	NA	TRBV7-9	TRBJ2-2
CASSSRSSSYEQYF	TGTGCCAGCAGCTCCCGTTCTAGCTCCTACGAGCAGTACTTC	NA	NA	TRBV7-2	TRBJ2-7
CASSQARAGTGLANEQFF	TGTGCCAGCAGCCAGGCGAGGGCAGGGACAGGGTTAGCAAATGAGCAGTTCTTC	NA	TRBD1	TRBV4-2	TRBJ2-1
CASSGTGAIYF	TGTGCCAGCAGCGGTACAGGGGCCATATATTTT	NA	TRBD1	TRBV7-2	TRBJ1-3
CASSPSSTDTQYF	TGCGCCAGCAGCCCCAGTAGCACAGATACGCAGTATTTT	NA	NA	TRBV5-1	TRBJ2-3
CASSPRFSGTSGIADTQYF	TGTGCCAGCAGCCCCAGATTCTCCGGGACTAGCGGGATCGCAGATACGCAGTATTTT	NA	TRBD2	TRBV7-9	TRBJ2-3
CASRTSGMGYEQYF	TGTGCCAGCAGAACTAGCGGGATGGGATACGAGCAGTACTTC	NA	TRBD2	TRBV5-5	TRBJ2-7
CASRGQGGHGYTF	TGTGCCAGCAGAGGACAGGGGGGTCATGGCTACACCTTC	NA	TRBD1	TRBV25-1	TRBJ1-2
CASSLYPYEQYF	TGTGCCAGCAGCTTATACCCCTACGAGCAGTACTTC	NA	NA	TRBV7-2	TRBJ2-7
CASNTRGGLNEKLFF	TGTGCCAGCAATACCCGAGGAGGCCTTAATGAAAAACTGTTTTTT	NA	NA	TRBV7-9	TRBJ1-4
CASSFSGGHEQYF	TGTGCCAGCAGTTTTAGCGGGGGGCACGAGCAGTACTTC	NA	TRBD2	TRBV27	TRBJ2-7
CASRNPGQTYEQYF	TGTGCCAGCAGGAACCCGGGACAGACCTACGAGCAGTACTTC	NA	TRBD1	TRBV5-5	TRBJ2-7
CASSNPSTDTQYF	TGTGCCAGCAGTAATCCCTCCACAGATACGCAGTATTTT	NA	NA	TRBV28	TRBJ2-3
CASSVGVASYEQYF	TGTGCCAGCAGCGTAGGGGTAGCGTCCTACGAGCAGTACTTC	NA	NA	TRBV9	TRBJ2-7
CASSPLGAPLDNIQYF	TGTGCCAGCAGTCCCCTGGGTGCGCCACTAGATAACATTCAGTACTTC	NA	NA	TRBV28	TRBJ2-4
CASISRDNEQFF	TGTGCCAGTATTTCTCGGGACAATGAGCAGTTCTTC	NA	NA	TRBV19	TRBJ2-1
CASSTRQTSGEQYF	TGTGCCAGTAGTACACGACAGACTTCCGGCGAGCAGTACTTC	NA	NA	TRBV19	TRBJ2-7
CASSSGTAYYEQYF	TGTGCCAGCAGCTCCGGGACAGCATACTACGAGCAGTACTTC	NA	TRBD1	TRBV7-4	TRBJ2-7